A single sample is the source of the 6 T cell receptor beta chains below, sequenced in a study of blood T cell repertoires in COVID-19 (TCRdb year 2020). Library method: the immunoSEQ multiplex PCR assay. What TCRdb holds here is the immuneACCESS table cut down to in-frame rearrangements. Part of the clones is not present; checked against another copy, under half of the missing clones reflect an unresolved V gene, and the others are unexplained. The sample profile shows 120,000 to 150,000 clones; 80% to 85% of them were found once. The ten top clones hold about 8% of the sample. Sample: peripheral blood. The source is a human donor in a cohort sampled during active COVID-19.

V is TRBV29-1 and J is TRBJ2-7; 9 positions agree with TRBD1. Germline-derived CDR1 and CDR2 are SQVTM and ANQGSEA. V lost 6 bases and J lost 7; bases outside the gene matches: 13. The CDR3 totals 14 residues. CDR3 protein: CSVAPGQGLREQYF. The CDR3 DNA reads as TGCAGCGTCGCACCGGGACAGGGTTTGAGGGAGCAGTACTTC.

The sample holds a few counts of this clone. The chain uses TRBV6-4 and TRBJ2-1; no clear D. V dropped 2 bases and J dropped 11 bases, with 13 bases sitting between them. CDR3 length: 13 amino acids. CDR1 is MRHNA and CDR2 is SNTAGT in the germline V gene. Here the CDR3 reads CASSDEEYSQQFF. CDR3 DNA sequence: TGTGCCAGCAGTGACGAGGAGTATAGCCAGCAGTTCTTC.

The sample holds a few counts of this clone. The chain uses TRBV6-6 and TRBJ2-1, with D uncertain. The CDR3 is made up of 15 amino acids. CDR1 is MNHNY, CDR2 SVGAGI, per germline (reference sequence). V lost 2 bases, J lost 0 bases, and 8 bases lay in between. The CDR3 spells CASSYGRDSYNEQFF. CDR3 DNA sequence: TGTGCCAGCAGTTACGGGCGAGACTCCTACAATGAGCAGTTCTTC.

The chain recombines TRBV19 with TRBJ1-2; possibly TRBD1 for D (5 bases). This CDR3 comprises 11 residues. Germline CDR1 LNHDA, CDR2 SQIVND (reference sequence). Trimming removed 10 bases from V and 6 bases from J, with 12 bases in between. CDR3 bases: TGTGCCACCCGACGGGGGAATGGCTACACCTTC. It specifies CATRRGNGYTF.

In this sample, this clone turned up a few times. This rearrangement joins TRBV19 to TRBJ1-1; D may be TRBD1 (5 bases). Trimming cost V 3 bases and J 1 base, with 6 bases left between them. CDR3 size: 13 residues. The germline V gene has CDR1 LNHDA and CDR2 SQIVND (reference sequence). The CDR3 reads CASSMGGNTEAFF. The CDR3 DNA reads TGTGCCAGTAGTATGGGGGGGAACACTGAAGCTTTCTTT.

The chain links TRBV19 to TRBJ2-2; D may be TRBD2 (5 bases). This CDR3 comprises 16 residues. V lost 4 bases to trimming and J lost 4 bases, with 16 bases between them. The germline CDR1 and CDR2 sequences are LNHDA and SQIVND (reference sequence). CDR3 residues: CASSTVRAGSTGELFF. The CDR3 region has the DNA TGTGCCAGTAGTACGGTGAGGGCTGGAAGCACCGGGGAGCTGTTTTTT.